This T cell receptor beta chain stems from a study of CD8 T cells in ankylosing spondylitis. General observations from the study: Ankylosing spondylitis blood seemed to carry a telltale TCR beta motif made of eight highly homologous variants.

TCRdb itself ran the 5' RACE reads through MiXCR, one entry per CDR3 protein. This table has a few hundred thousand distinct CDR3 sequences, approximately 17% appearing once. Only a few counts were recorded for this clonotype. Its antigen is not identified. The germline V gene has CDR1 LGHDT and CDR2 YNNKEL (reference sequence). Trimming stripped 0 bases from V and 5 bases from J, with 11 bases between. This CDR3 spans 15 amino acids. J is TRBJ1-5 and V is TRBV3-1, with a possible D match to TRBD1 (5 bases). This receptor was obtained from a male donor with ankylosing spondylitis. Sample: blood, either unsorted or a sorted T cell fraction (not recorded which). This CDR3 reads CASSQDGGRDQPQHF. The DNA for the CDR3 is TGTGCCAGCAGCCAAGATGGGGGACGAGATCAGCCCCAGCATTTT.